The text below deals with one T cell receptor (beta chain). Its antigen is not known. Clinicians diagnosed patients from clinical symptoms, serum thyroxine and TRAb, thyroid ultrasound and orbital computed tomography. This sample was taken from a study of T cells in Graves' hyperthyroidism and ophthalmopathy. At the level of the study: Peripheral blood specimens were obtained at initial diagnosis, prior to any treatment. The study's findings and limits: Stable hyperthyroidism was told apart from ophthalmopathy by a model built on 13 V-J features. It was a median approximately 6.9 months before onset that the model predicted ophthalmopathy.

Amplification targeted TCR beta CDR3 regions from RNA transcripts. Carried out on the TCR CDR3, a first-round RT-PCR used the HTBI primer set. TCRdb re-analysed the multiplex PCR reads in MiXCR, keeping a single row per CDR3 protein. Of about 640,000 distinct CDR3 sequences listed, about a fifth are singletons. The CDR3 spans 19 residues. The V end was cut by 0 bases, the J end by 1 base, with 20 bases between. Germline assignment: CDR1 MNHEY and CDR2 SMNVEV (reference sequence). The sample comprised blood. This chain joins TRBV27 and TRBJ2-3; D remains ambiguous. The TCR was taken from a man in his thirties or forties with Graves' ophthalmopathy. In DNA, the CDR3 is TGTGCCAGCAGTTTATCTTTCAGGTTAGGTTTGCAGCGCACAGATACGCAGTATTTT. It encodes CASSLSFRLGLQRTDTQYF.